Listed below are T cell receptor beta chains from one sample, sequenced in a study of cytomegalovirus exposure and HLA in healthy donors. Some clones are missing from TCRdb's copy, which holds only in-frame ones; the method was immunoSEQ multiplex PCR. The sample shows about 130,000 clones, roughly 80% of them seen only once. The sequenced sample consisted of PBMCs. The receptors derive from a male donor in good health and CMV-seronegative. The CDR3 runs from the conserved cysteine through the conserved F or W. A D gene is named only where the DNA matches it firmly. Clone size is shown for a subset of rows, as once, few, many or a class of expanded clone.

clone_size: .; v_call: TRBV27; j_call: TRBJ2-3; d_call: .; cdr3_aa: CASSLGALSSTDTQYF; cdr3_nt: TGTGCCAGCAGCCTGGGGGCCTTATCTAGCACAGATACGCAGTATTTT
clone_size: .; v_call: TRBV5-1; j_call: TRBJ1-1; d_call: TRBD1; cdr3_aa: CASSSAGQGNTEAFF; cdr3_nt: TGCGCCAGCAGCTCGGCGGGACAGGGAAACACTGAAGCTTTCTTT
clone_size: .; v_call: TRBV7-2; j_call: TRBJ1-4; d_call: .; cdr3_aa: CASSLMPGLANEKLFF; cdr3_nt: TGTGCCAGCAGCCTCATGCCTGGTTTAGCTAATGAAAAACTGTTTTTT
clone_size: .; v_call: TRBV28; j_call: TRBJ1-1; d_call: .; cdr3_aa: CASSFGGRDTEAFF; cdr3_nt: TGTGCCAGCAGTTTCGGAGGGCGGGACACTGAAGCTTTCTTT
clone_size: .; v_call: TRBV27; j_call: TRBJ1-2; d_call: TRBD1; cdr3_aa: CASSPGTGGGFVYGYTF; cdr3_nt: TGTGCCAGCAGTCCTGGGACAGGGGGCGGATTTGTCTATGGCTACACCTTC
clone_size: .; v_call: TRBV7-3; j_call: TRBJ2-7; d_call: TRBD1; cdr3_aa: CASSPSTGYEQYF; cdr3_nt: TGTGCCAGCAGCCCATCGACAGGGTACGAGCAGTACTTC
clone_size: .; v_call: TRBV4-3; j_call: TRBJ2-7; d_call: .; cdr3_aa: CASSQGEKGQLHYEQYF; cdr3_nt: TGCGCCAGCAGCCAAGGCGAGAAAGGACAACTACACTACGAGCAGTACTTC
clone_size: .; v_call: TRBV5-6; j_call: TRBJ2-3; d_call: .; cdr3_aa: CASSFQTGLNIDTQYF; cdr3_nt: TGTGCCAGCAGCTTCCAAACAGGGCTGAACATAGATACGCAGTATTTT
clone_size: few; v_call: TRBV4-2; j_call: TRBJ1-5; d_call: .; cdr3_aa: CASSQDPGGGVGLQPQHF; cdr3_nt: TGTGCCAGCAGCCAAGACCCCGGTGGGGGCGTAGGACTTCAGCCCCAGCATTTT
clone_size: .; v_call: TRBV5-1; j_call: TRBJ2-2; d_call: TRBD1; cdr3_aa: CASSGRTGRSVFPGELFF; cdr3_nt: TGCGCCAGCAGCGGTCGGACAGGGAGGTCTGTTTTTCCCGGGGAGCTGTTTTTT
clone_size: .; v_call: TRBV30; j_call: TRBJ2-6; d_call: TRBD2; cdr3_aa: CAWGRGGAQGANVLTF; cdr3_nt: TGTGCCTGGGGACGGGGGGGGGCGCAGGGGGCCAACGTCCTGACTTTC
clone_size: .; v_call: TRBV6-5; j_call: TRBJ2-7; d_call: .; cdr3_aa: CASSYDSREQYF; cdr3_nt: TGTGCCAGCAGTTACGACAGTCGCGAGCAGTACTTC
clone_size: .; v_call: TRBV4-3; j_call: TRBJ1-4; d_call: .; cdr3_aa: CASSQDPPATNEKLFF; cdr3_nt: TGCGCCAGCAGCCAAGATCCGCCAGCAACTAATGAAAAACTGTTTTTT
clone_size: .; v_call: TRBV19; j_call: TRBJ1-1; d_call: TRBD1; cdr3_aa: CASTLGQGTNTEAFF; cdr3_nt: TGTGCCAGTACCTTGGGACAGGGAACGAACACTGAAGCTTTCTTT
clone_size: once; v_call: TRBV11-2; j_call: TRBJ2-5; d_call: .; cdr3_aa: CASSRDWGETQYF; cdr3_nt: TGTGCCAGCAGCCGGGACTGGGGAGAGACCCAGTACTTC
clone_size: .; v_call: TRBV29-1; j_call: TRBJ2-1; d_call: TRBD2; cdr3_aa: CSVEYRLAGGGNEQFF; cdr3_nt: TGCAGCGTTGAATATAGACTAGCGGGAGGGGGCAATGAGCAGTTCTTC
clone_size: .; v_call: TRBV7-2; j_call: TRBJ1-4; d_call: .; cdr3_aa: CASSRGGVEKLFF; cdr3_nt: TGTGCCAGCAGCCGGGGGGGGGTGGAAAAACTGTTTTTT
clone_size: .; v_call: TRBV5-6; j_call: TRBJ2-5; d_call: TRBD2; cdr3_aa: CASSVSIAGGQETQYF; cdr3_nt: TGTGCCAGCAGCGTCTCAATAGCGGGGGGGCAGGAGACCCAGTACTTC
clone_size: .; v_call: TRBV7-3; j_call: TRBJ2-1; d_call: .; cdr3_aa: CARARDFSYNEQFF; cdr3_nt: TGTGCCAGGGCAAGGGACTTCTCCTACAATGAGCAGTTCTTC
clone_size: .; v_call: TRBV28; j_call: TRBJ1-5; d_call: .; cdr3_aa: CASSSTMEEPQHF; cdr3_nt: TGTGCCAGCAGTTCGACCATGGAGGAGCCCCAGCATTTT
clone_size: .; v_call: TRBV4-1; j_call: TRBJ2-7; d_call: .; cdr3_aa: CASSLTYPGEQYF; cdr3_nt: TGCGCCAGCAGCCTTACCTACCCTGGTGAGCAGTACTTC
clone_size: .; v_call: TRBV28; j_call: TRBJ1-2; d_call: TRBD1; cdr3_aa: CASSVQGASGYTF; cdr3_nt: TGTGCCAGCAGTGTCCAGGGGGCCAGTGGCTACACCTTC
clone_size: .; v_call: TRBV25-1; j_call: TRBJ1-3; d_call: .; cdr3_aa: CASSEYRSGNTIYF; cdr3_nt: TGTGCCAGCAGTGAATACCGGTCTGGAAACACCATATATTTT
clone_size: .; v_call: TRBV28; j_call: TRBJ2-1; d_call: .; cdr3_aa: CASSLYRGSSYNEQFF; cdr3_nt: TGTGCCAGCAGTTTGTATAGGGGAAGCTCCTACAATGAGCAGTTCTTC
clone_size: .; v_call: TRBV21-1; j_call: TRBJ2-7; d_call: .; cdr3_aa: CASVGGGLDF; cdr3_nt: TGTGCCAGTGTGGGGGGTGGTCTCGACTTC
clone_size: .; v_call: TRBV29-1; j_call: TRBJ1-1; d_call: .; cdr3_aa: CSVVRFAGLRRTEAFF; cdr3_nt: TGCAGCGTTGTTCGGTTTGCAGGACTAAGGAGGACTGAAGCTTTCTTT
clone_size: .; v_call: TRBV5-6; j_call: TRBJ1-2; d_call: .; cdr3_aa: CASSLGTGSYGYTF; cdr3_nt: TGTGCCAGCAGCTTGGGTACAGGGTCCTATGGCTACACCTTC
clone_size: few; v_call: TRBV6-5; j_call: TRBJ1-4; d_call: .; cdr3_aa: CASRQGYRLFF; cdr3_nt: TGTGCCAGCAGACAGGGTTATAGACTGTTTTTT
clone_size: .; v_call: TRBV25-1; j_call: TRBJ2-7; d_call: TRBD2; cdr3_aa: CASRGSSGSLDEQYF; cdr3_nt: TGTGCCAGCAGAGGATCTAGCGGGAGTCTCGACGAGCAGTACTTC
clone_size: .; v_call: TRBV5-1; j_call: TRBJ1-2; d_call: .; cdr3_aa: CASSSSYGYTF; cdr3_nt: TGCGCCAGCAGCTCCTCCTATGGCTACACCTTC
clone_size: .; v_call: TRBV27; j_call: TRBJ2-3; d_call: TRBD2; cdr3_aa: CASSSLAGGWTDTQYF; cdr3_nt: TGTGCCAGCAGTTCCCTAGCGGGAGGGTGGACAGATACGCAGTATTTT
clone_size: .; v_call: TRBV7-3; j_call: TRBJ2-1; d_call: .; cdr3_aa: CASSRGLSSYNEQFF; cdr3_nt: TGTGCCAGCAGCCGGGGTTTGAGCTCCTACAATGAGCAGTTCTTC
clone_size: few; v_call: TRBV7-2; j_call: TRBJ2-3; d_call: TRBD2; cdr3_aa: CASSLASSGGLSTDTQYF; cdr3_nt: TGTGCCAGCAGCTTAGCGTCTAGCGGGGGCCTAAGCACAGATACGCAGTATTTT
clone_size: .; v_call: TRBV4-3; j_call: TRBJ1-4; d_call: TRBD1; cdr3_aa: CASSLGGFANEKLFF; cdr3_nt: TGCGCCAGCAGCCTAGGGGGCTTCGCTAATGAAAAACTGTTTTTT
clone_size: .; v_call: TRBV5-1; j_call: TRBJ2-7; d_call: TRBD1; cdr3_aa: CASSLKGASYEQYF; cdr3_nt: TGCGCCAGCAGCTTGAAGGGGGCCTCTTACGAGCAGTACTTC
clone_size: .; v_call: TRBV5-1; j_call: TRBJ1-2; d_call: .; cdr3_aa: CASSLSLDPNYGYTF; cdr3_nt: TGCGCCAGCAGCTTGTCGCTAGACCCTAACTATGGCTACACCTTC
clone_size: .; v_call: TRBV7-9; j_call: TRBJ1-1; d_call: TRBD1; cdr3_aa: CASSSGQGTEAFF; cdr3_nt: TGTGCCAGCAGCTCGGGACAGGGCACTGAAGCTTTCTTC
clone_size: few; v_call: TRBV6-5; j_call: TRBJ1-1; d_call: .; cdr3_aa: CASSYLGAHTEAFF; cdr3_nt: TGTGCCAGCAGTTACCTGGGGGCGCACACTGAAGCTTTCTTT
clone_size: .; v_call: TRBV19; j_call: TRBJ1-5; d_call: TRBD1; cdr3_aa: CASSMQGASQPQHF; cdr3_nt: TGTGCCAGTAGTATGCAGGGGGCTAGTCAGCCCCAGCATTTT
clone_size: .; v_call: TRBV7-3; j_call: TRBJ2-5; d_call: TRBD1; cdr3_aa: CASSSQGVPDETQYF; cdr3_nt: TGTGCCAGCAGCTCCCAGGGGGTACCTGATGAGACCCAGTACTTC
clone_size: .; v_call: TRBV6-1; j_call: TRBJ2-2; d_call: .; cdr3_aa: CASSHSGGWLFF; cdr3_nt: TGTGCCAGCAGTCACTCCGGGGGTTGGCTGTTTTTT
clone_size: few; v_call: TRBV5-4; j_call: TRBJ2-5; d_call: .; cdr3_aa: CASSSARGVQETQYF; cdr3_nt: TGTGCCAGCAGCTCAGCTAGGGGTGTTCAAGAGACCCAGTACTTC
clone_size: .; v_call: TRBV7-2; j_call: TRBJ2-7; d_call: .; cdr3_aa: CASSRKELTHYEQYF; cdr3_nt: TGTGCCAGCAGCCGAAAAGAGCTCACGCACTACGAGCAGTACTTC
clone_size: .; v_call: TRBV7-3; j_call: TRBJ2-3; d_call: TRBD2; cdr3_aa: CASSPNRWTSGSLSTDTQYF; cdr3_nt: TGTGCCAGCAGCCCCAATAGGTGGACTAGCGGGAGTCTAAGCACAGATACGCAGTATTTT